The rows below give T cell receptor beta chains drawn from one sample of a study of blood T cell repertoires in COVID-19. Generated by immunoSEQ multiplex PCR, the TCRdb table keeps only in-frame clones and is missing some. Here the sample spans over 200,000 clones, around four fifths being singletons. Sample: peripheral blood. These receptors were collected from a woman in her seventies with active or convalescent COVID-19. Both conserved end residues are part of each CDR3. Fields, in order: V gene, D gene, J gene, clone size, CDR3 protein, CDR3 DNA. A D gene is named only where the DNA matches it firmly. Expanded clones are given a class, and other clones once, few, many or no size at all.

V: TRBV9; D: TRBD2; J: TRBJ2-4; size: .; CDR3: CASSVGLAGGNIQYF; DNA: TGTGCCAGCAGCGTAGGTCTAGCGGGGGGGAACATTCAGTACTTC
V: TRBV11-2; D: .; J: TRBJ2-1; size: .; CDR3: CASSPRPSSYNEQFF; DNA: TGTGCCAGCAGCCCCCGCCCTAGCTCCTACAATGAGCAGTTCTTC
V: TRBV20-1; D: .; J: TRBJ2-7; size: .; CDR3: CSARSFDEQYF; DNA: TGCAGTGCCCGGTCTTTTGACGAGCAGTACTTC
V: TRBV30; D: .; J: TRBJ1-5; size: .; CDR3: CAWSSQRDQPQHF; DNA: TGTGCCTGGAGTTCACAGCGGGATCAGCCCCAGCATTTT
V: TRBV6-1; D: TRBD1; J: TRBJ2-4; size: .; CDR3: CASSDWDRENIQYF; DNA: TGTGCCAGCAGTGATTGGGACAGGGAAAACATTCAGTACTTC
V: TRBV27; D: .; J: TRBJ1-5; size: .; CDR3: CASSPWTAPYSNQPQHF; DNA: TGTGCCAGCAGTCCCTGGACAGCCCCTTATAGCAATCAGCCCCAGCATTTT
V: TRBV5-4; D: .; J: TRBJ1-1; size: .; CDR3: CASTLGVQGTEAFF; DNA: TGTGCCAGCACCCTGGGAGTACAGGGCACTGAAGCTTTCTTT
V: TRBV13; D: TRBD2; J: TRBJ2-3; size: once; CDR3: CASSGLAGGDTQYF; DNA: TGTGCCAGCAGTGGACTAGCGGGAGGAGATACGCAGTATTTT
V: TRBV6-5; D: TRBD1; J: TRBJ2-5; size: few; CDR3: CASSYSGGRGLETQYF; DNA: TGTGCCAGCAGTTACTCGGGGGGCAGGGGGCTTGAGACCCAGTACTTC
V: TRBV28; D: .; J: TRBJ2-2; size: few; CDR3: CASSRSPGLGGGELFF; DNA: TGTGCCAGCAGTCGCAGCCCTGGACTAGGGGGCGGGGAGCTGTTTTTT
V: TRBV6-5; D: TRBD2; J: TRBJ2-1; size: .; CDR3: CASSHTTSAYNEQFF; DNA: TGTGCCAGCAGTCACACGACTAGCGCCTACAATGAGCAGTTCTTC
V: TRBV27; D: .; J: TRBJ1-1; size: .; CDR3: CASSPLSNTEAFF; DNA: TGTGCCAGCAGTCCGTTGTCGAACACTGAAGCTTTCTTT
V: TRBV6-5; D: TRBD1; J: TRBJ1-1; size: few; CDR3: CASRGQRNTEAFF; DNA: TGTGCCAGCAGGGGACAGAGGAACACTGAAGCTTTCTTT
V: TRBV12-3/TRBV12-4; D: .; J: TRBJ1-1; size: .; CDR3: CASSPPAYLAPFF; DNA: TGTGCCAGCAGCCCCCCGGCATACTTAGCACCTTTCTTT
V: TRBV7-2; D: .; J: TRBJ2-3; size: .; CDR3: CASSLTGSTDTQYF; DNA: TGTGCCAGCAGCCTTACAGGTAGCACAGATACGCAGTATTTT
V: TRBV19; D: .; J: TRBJ2-5; size: .; CDR3: CASSGGFQETQYF; DNA: TGTGCCAGTAGCGGGGGATTCCAAGAGACCCAGTACTTC
V: TRBV7-7; D: .; J: TRBJ1-1; size: once; CDR3: CASSPFLGLGPEAFF; DNA: TGTGCTAGCAGCCCCTTTTTAGGGTTGGGGCCTGAAGCTTTCTTT
V: TRBV11-1; D: .; J: TRBJ1-6; size: .; CDR3: CASSLTVRSTLHF; DNA: TGTGCCAGCAGCCTCACGGTTCGCTCCACCCTCCACTTT
V: TRBV19; D: TRBD1; J: TRBJ1-2; size: .; CDR3: CASDRGYGYTF; DNA: TGTGCCAGTGACAGGGGGTATGGCTACACCTTC
V: TRBV5-6; D: .; J: TRBJ2-5; size: .; CDR3: CASSSGVGNRETQYF; DNA: TGTGCCAGCAGCTCAGGGGTAGGAAACCGGGAGACCCAGTACTTC
V: TRBV7-6; D: .; J: TRBJ1-4; size: .; CDR3: CASSPGQPDEKLFF; DNA: TGTGCCAGCAGCCCCGGACAGCCGGATGAAAAACTGTTTTTT
V: TRBV7-9; D: .; J: TRBJ1-5; size: few; CDR3: CASSSGLDSNQPQHF; DNA: TGTGCCAGCAGCTCGGGACTAGATAGCAATCAGCCCCAGCATTTT
V: TRBV6-4; D: TRBD1; J: TRBJ1-1; size: .; CDR3: CASFPREYWDRVSTQAFF; DNA: TGTGCCAGCTTTCCCCGAGAATATTGGGACAGGGTGAGCACCCAAGCTTTCTTT
V: TRBV20-1; D: TRBD2; J: TRBJ2-7; size: .; CDR3: CRLAGGNEQYF; DNA: TGCAGGCTGGCGGGGGGCAACGAGCAGTACTTC
V: TRBV4-1; D: .; J: TRBJ2-7; size: .; CDR3: CASSQGKQGWHSYEQYF; DNA: TGCGCCAGCAGCCAAGGAAAACAGGGATGGCACTCCTACGAGCAGTACTTC
V: TRBV5-1; D: .; J: TRBJ2-7; size: .; CDR3: CASSGRPEYEQYF; DNA: TGCGCCAGCAGCGGGCGCCCCGAGTACGAGCAGTACTTC
V: TRBV10-3; D: .; J: TRBJ1-6; size: .; CDR3: CAISPRRQDNSPLHF; DNA: TGTGCCATCAGTCCTCGACGACAGGATAATTCACCCCTCCACTTT
V: TRBV2; D: .; J: TRBJ2-3; size: .; CDR3: CASRRGGNTDTQYF; DNA: TGTGCCAGCAGGAGGGGGGGAAACACGGATACGCAGTATTTT
V: TRBV3-1/TRBV3-2; D: TRBD1; J: TRBJ1-4; size: .; CDR3: CASSQEGPGGNEKLFF; DNA: TGTGCCAGCAGCCAAGAGGGGCCAGGGGGGAATGAAAAACTGTTTTTT
V: TRBV9; D: .; J: TRBJ1-5; size: .; CDR3: CASSRTGEPQHF; DNA: TGTGCCAGCAGCCGCACCGGGGAGCCCCAGCATTTT
V: TRBV2; D: TRBD1; J: TRBJ2-2; size: .; CDR3: CATVDRGGTGELFF; DNA: TGTGCCACGGTAGACAGGGGCGGCACCGGGGAGCTGTTTTTT
V: TRBV18; D: .; J: TRBJ2-5; size: .; CDR3: CASSRGQTQETQYF; DNA: TGTGCCAGCTCGCGGGGACAGACTCAAGAGACCCAGTACTTC
V: TRBV18; D: TRBD1; J: TRBJ1-2; size: .; CDR3: CASSRGQSNYGYTF; DNA: TGTGCCAGCTCACGGGGACAGTCTAACTATGGCTACACCTTC
V: TRBV19; D: .; J: TRBJ1-2; size: few; CDR3: CASSTSGGYGYTF; DNA: TGTGCCAGTAGTACCTCAGGCGGGTATGGCTACACCTTC
V: TRBV19; D: .; J: TRBJ2-4; size: .; CDR3: CASSEPGLSKNIQYF; DNA: TGTGCCAGTAGTGAACCCGGACTATCCAAAAACATTCAGTACTTC
V: TRBV10-3; D: TRBD1; J: TRBJ1-5; size: once; CDR3: CAISDSDRGYQPQHF; DNA: TGTGCCATCAGTGATTCGGACAGGGGATATCAGCCCCAGCATTTT
V: TRBV14; D: TRBD2; J: TRBJ2-1; size: .; CDR3: CASSPHTGGPVEQFF; DNA: TGTGCCAGCAGCCCCCACACGGGAGGGCCGGTTGAGCAGTTCTTC
V: TRBV6-5; D: .; J: TRBJ1-2; size: .; CDR3: CASSYDSASKGYTF; DNA: TGTGCCAGCAGTTACGACAGCGCCTCTAAGGGCTACACCTTC
V: TRBV7-9; D: TRBD1; J: TRBJ2-5; size: .; CDR3: CASRRQGAEETQYF; DNA: TGTGCCAGCAGGAGACAGGGGGCCGAGGAGACCCAGTACTTC
V: TRBV2; D: TRBD2; J: TRBJ2-3; size: .; CDR3: CASNRASGYTDTQYF; DNA: TGTGCCAGCAATCGGGCTAGCGGATACACAGATACGCAGTATTTT
V: TRBV19; D: .; J: TRBJ2-7; size: .; CDR3: CASSMGGGQPGSYEQYF; DNA: TGTGCCAGTAGTATGGGCGGAGGACAGCCAGGATCCTACGAGCAGTACTTC
V: TRBV5-5; D: TRBD1; J: TRBJ2-7; size: .; CDR3: CASSLGQEYYEQYF; DNA: TGTGCCAGCAGCCTCGGACAGGAATACTACGAGCAGTACTTC
V: TRBV19; D: TRBD1; J: TRBJ1-6; size: .; CDR3: CASSLKTGEVKSPLHF; DNA: TGTGCCAGTAGTCTGAAGACAGGGGAAGTAAAATCACCCCTCCACTTT
V: TRBV4-1; D: .; J: TRBJ2-5; size: .; CDR3: CASSQGEGEAQYF; DNA: TGCGCCAGCAGCCAAGGGGAGGGGGAGGCCCAGTACTTC
V: TRBV5-1; D: .; J: TRBJ2-2; size: .; CDR3: CASSEVSIGGPAGELFF; DNA: TGCGCCAGCAGCGAGGTCAGCATTGGAGGGCCCGCCGGGGAGCTGTTTTTT
V: TRBV9; D: .; J: TRBJ2-1; size: .; CDR3: CASSVAGYNEQFF; DNA: TGTGCCAGCAGCGTAGCGGGCTACAATGAGCAGTTCTTC
V: TRBV28; D: TRBD2; J: TRBJ2-6; size: .; CDR3: CASSLGGDGANVLTF; DNA: TGTGCCAGCAGTTTAGGGGGGGACGGGGCCAACGTCCTGACTTTC
V: TRBV24-1; D: .; J: TRBJ2-1; size: .; CDR3: CATSDLLANSYNEQFF; DNA: TGTGCCACCAGTGATTTGCTGGCCAACAGCTACAATGAGCAGTTCTTC
V: TRBV7-3; D: TRBD1; J: TRBJ2-3; size: .; CDR3: CASSPDRGDTQYF; DNA: TGTGCCAGCAGCCCAGACAGGGGTGATACGCAGTATTTT
V: TRBV7-2; D: .; J: TRBJ1-4; size: once; CDR3: CAPFEGEDEKLFF; DNA: TGTGCCCCTTTTGAGGGCGAAGATGAAAAACTGTTTTTT
V: TRBV5-4; D: .; J: TRBJ2-5; size: .; CDR3: CASSPGPFQETQYF; DNA: TGTGCCAGCAGCCCGGGTCCTTTCCAAGAGACCCAGTACTTC
V: TRBV7-6; D: .; J: TRBJ2-5; size: .; CDR3: CASSLARNPKETQYF; DNA: TGTGCCAGCAGCTTAGCTAGAAACCCTAAAGAGACCCAGTACTTC
V: TRBV6-1; D: .; J: TRBJ1-1; size: .; CDR3: CASSETWSKFTEAFF; DNA: TGTGCCAGCAGTGAAACATGGTCCAAATTCACTGAAGCTTTCTTT
V: TRBV29-1; D: TRBD2; J: TRBJ2-7; size: .; CDR3: CGASGSYEQYF; DNA: TGCGGGGCTAGCGGATCCTACGAGCAGTACTTC
V: TRBV19; D: .; J: TRBJ2-1; size: once; CDR3: CASSDSPVTGGNEQFF; DNA: TGTGCCAGTAGTGATAGCCCCGTGACAGGCGGCAATGAGCAGTTCTTC